The subject of this entry is one T cell receptor beta chain. The sample originates from a study of sequential checkpoint blockade in melanoma. Background on the study: First-line arms were nivolumab then ipilimumab, or the reverse, randomized 1:1. Matched biopsies came pretreatment and at week 13 for about two dozen patients.

Treatment given: randomized to nivolumab then ipilimumab (arm A) or the reverse (arm B). Using immunoSEQ multiplex PCR, the repertoire was profiled, and TCRdb retains in-frame clones only, with some absent. Of 5,000 to 6,000 clones listed, around a fifth are singletons. Trimming removed 5 bases at V and 10 bases at J, with 16 bases between. The germline CDR1 and CDR2 sequences are SGDLS and YYNGEE. The length of the CDR3 is 12 residues. Sample: tumor tissue (inferred from file names), taken from a patient given nivolumab and ipilimumab in sequence. The TCR was taken from a human donor with melanoma. V is TRBV9 and J is TRBJ2-7; D assignment may be TRBD1 or TRBD2 (6 bases each). CDR3 in amino acids: CASSWTGGHQYF. The DNA for the CDR3 is TGTGCCAGCAGTTGGACCGGGGGACATCAGTACTTC.